This T cell receptor (beta chain) was identified during a study of cytomegalovirus exposure and HLA in healthy donors. The wider study: T cells numbering about 200 million yielded some 100 million unique TCR beta sequences in an earlier analysis.

Points from the study as a whole: High sensitivity and specificity were reportedly achieved when the classifier diagnosed cytomegalovirus status.

PCR amplification relied on 60 Vbeta primers (plus 13 Jbeta primers). Per the authors' pipeline: Approximately 86 million unique TCR beta chains, roughly 11 million shared, were counted in a later analysis. Measured with immunoSEQ multiplex PCR; TCRdb has only the in-frame clones, and not every one. That table gives V, J and clone size, and the DNA gave D and trimming. The sample lists 110,000 to 150,000 clones, approximately 9% occurring once. The CDR3 is 17 amino acids. V shed 1 base and J shed 4 bases, with 18 bases lying between them. From germline, CDR1 is LGHNA and CDR2 YNFKEQ. This clone was found a few times. The antigen is undetermined.

This chain joins TRBV4-2 and TRBJ2-3; D may be TRBD2 (5 bases). The sample taken for sequencing was PBMCs. This TCR was sampled from a male donor in good health and CMV-seronegative. Here the CDR3 reads CASSQVGDQVVPDTQYF. CDR3 DNA sequence: TGTGCCAGCAGCCAAGTCGGGGATCAAGTTGTCCCAGATACGCAGTATTTT.